This TCR beta chain emerged from a study of T-cell memory formation after mild COVID-19. Whole-study context: Clusters were largely donor specific.

The authors produced TCR alpha and TCR beta cDNA libraries with sample barcodes and UMIs by 5'RACE using constant-segment primers. A single record per CDR3 protein comes from TCRdb applying MiXCR to the 5' RACE reads. The sample lists about 82,000 distinct CDR3 sequences, 13% occurring once. Study findings and constraints: The pre-infection memory compartment contained some responding clones, suggesting cross-reactive memory joined.

V lost 2 bases and J lost 8; bases outside the gene matches: 5. The CDR3 has 13 amino acids. This clonotype was counted a few times. Its specificity is unknown. The clonotype originates from an adult woman who had mild COVID-19 (a few samples of this study predate the infection). Cell type and time point are not known. The specimen sequenced was PBMCs or a T cell subset sorted from them (not recorded which). The chain uses TRBV12-3 or TRBV12-4 and TRBJ1-2, with 7 bases that match TRBD1. CDR3 DNA sequence: TGTGCCAGCAGTTTAAACAGGGGCTACGGCTACACCTTC. Amino acid sequence: CASSLNRGYGYTF.